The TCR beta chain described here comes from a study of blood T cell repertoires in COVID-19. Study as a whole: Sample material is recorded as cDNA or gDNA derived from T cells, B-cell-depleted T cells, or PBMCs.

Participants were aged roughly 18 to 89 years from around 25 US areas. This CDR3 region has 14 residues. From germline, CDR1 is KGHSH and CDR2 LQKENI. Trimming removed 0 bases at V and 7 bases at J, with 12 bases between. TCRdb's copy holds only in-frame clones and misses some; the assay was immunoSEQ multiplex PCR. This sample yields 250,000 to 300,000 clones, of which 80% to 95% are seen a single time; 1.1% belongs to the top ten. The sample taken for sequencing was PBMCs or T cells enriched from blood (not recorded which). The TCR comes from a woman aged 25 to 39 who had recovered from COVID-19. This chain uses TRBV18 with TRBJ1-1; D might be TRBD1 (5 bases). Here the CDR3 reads CASSPPRQSGEAFF. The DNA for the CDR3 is TGTGCCAGCTCACCACCGAGACAGTCAGGTGAAGCTTTCTTT.